The present entry profiles one T cell receptor (beta chain) with its context. Trimming took 4 bases from V and 5 from J; bases not matched to a gene: 6. Per the germline V gene, CDR1 is MNHEY and CDR2 is SVGEGT. This CDR3 has 15 amino acids. These data are taken from a study of T cells in Graves' hyperthyroidism and ophthalmopathy. RNA transcripts served as the template for amplifying TCR beta CDR3 regions. Using the HTBI primer set, a first-round RT-PCR was run on the TCR CDR3. TCRdb recomputed calls from the multiplex PCR reads with MiXCR, one row per CDR3 protein. The data contain around 490,000 distinct CDR3 sequences, 15% to 20% of them singletons.

This sequence originates from a man aged 40-49 years with Graves' ophthalmopathy. Source material: blood. The chain has TRBV6-2 or TRBV6-3 and TRBJ1-1, with TRBD1 matching 11 bases. CDR3 residues: CASSFRGTGGTEAFF. For the CDR3, the DNA is TGTGCCAGCAGTTTCCGAGGGACAGGGGGGACTGAAGCTTTCTTT.